The 21 T cell receptor beta chains below were found in one sample sequenced in a study of T cell changes during pregnancy in multiple sclerosis. The table came from immunoSEQ multiplex PCR; TCRdb's copy has only in-frame clones and leaves some out. The sample includes around 110,000 clones, just under 95% of them seen just once. The sequencing used peripheral blood, collected after pregnancy. Every receptor here comes from a female donor with multiple sclerosis, enrolled in a pregnancy study.

The chain joins TRBV7-9 to TRBJ2-2, with 12 bases identical to TRBD1. This CDR3 region has 19 residues. The trim removed 4 bases at V and 5 bases at J, leaving 14 bases unmatched. CDR1 and CDR2 from the germline V gene are SEHNR and FQNEAQ (reference sequence). The CDR3 nucleotides read TGTGCCAGCAGCTCAACCGGGACAGGGGGCGAGAAGTCTACCGGGGAGCTGTTTTTT. Its protein product is CASSSTGTGGEKSTGELFF.

The genes are TRBV11-3 and TRBJ2-2; D may be TRBD1 (5 bases). The CDR3 extends over 13 amino acids. With 5 bases removed from V and 3 bases from J, the gap between germline ends came to 7 bases. The germline gives CDR1 SGHNT, CDR2 YENEEA. Here the CDR3 reads CASSDSDTGELFF. The DNA of the CDR3 is TGTGCCAGCAGCGACAGTGACACCGGGGAGCTGTTTTTT.

This clone was seen only once. The genes are TRBV9 and TRBJ2-1; the D gene is possibly TRBD1 (8 bases). The CDR3 extends over 16 amino acids. Trimming left V 5 bases short and J 5 bases short, with 20 bases between. Germline CDR1 and CDR2: SGDLS and YYNGEE. CDR3 loop: CASSLGEGQVNNEQFF. CDR3 bases: TGTGCCAGCAGTCTTGGGGAGGGACAGGTAAACAATGAGCAGTTCTTC.

This chain links TRBV6-1 with TRBJ2-2; tentatively, D is TRBD2 (6 bases). V was cut by 7 bases and J by 2 bases, with 8 bases left in between. The germline CDR1 and CDR2 sequences are MNHNS and SASEGT. The CDR3 runs 13 residues. CDR3 residues: CASNGGNTGELFF. CDR3 nucleotides: TGTGCCAGCAACGGGGGTAACACCGGGGAGCTGTTTTTT.

This rearrangement joins TRBV7-9 to TRBJ2-1; perhaps TRBD2 as D (5 bases). Germline assignment: CDR1 SEHNR and CDR2 FQNEAQ (reference sequence). The V end lost 2 bases, the J end lost 6 bases, and 8 bases lay between the germline ends. The CDR3 spans 13 residues. The CDR3 loop reads CASSLLAGNEQFF. The CDR3 nucleotides are TGTGCCAGCAGCTTACTAGCCGGCAATGAGCAGTTCTTC.

CDR3 region: CASSLEEAEGEKLFF. Here the CDR3 DNA reads TGTGCCAGCAGCTTGGAGGAGGCAGAAGGTGAAAAACTGTTTTTT. This rearrangement joins TRBV5-4 to TRBJ1-4; D gene uncertain. Germline CDR1 SGHNT, CDR2 YYREEE (reference sequence). Trimming took off 0 bases at V and 7 bases at J, with 13 bases between the two ends. The CDR3 sequence is 15 residues long.

Here the CDR3 DNA reads TGTGCCAGCAGCTCGGACAGGGGTTCCCCCCAGTACTTC. It codes for CASSSDRGSPQYF. The chain couples TRBV7-3 to TRBJ2-7, with 9 bases aligning to TRBD1. After removal of 4 bases from V and 10 bases from J, the junction contained 8 bases not matched to a gene. The CDR3 loop spans 13 amino acids. The germline CDR1 and CDR2 sequences are SGHTA and FQGTGA.

This chain uses TRBV10-1 with TRBJ1-1, with D possibly TRBD1 on 6 matching bases. Trimming cost V 8 bases and J 2 bases, with 12 bases left between them. The CDR3 runs to 13 residues. Germline V gene sequence: CDR1 WNHNN, CDR2 SYGVQD (reference sequence). The CDR3 is CASGPDRNTEAFF. In nucleotides, the CDR3 is TGCGCCAGCGGACCGGACAGAAACACTGAAGCTTTCTTT.

The rearrangement links TRBV11-2 to TRBJ1-2; 7 bases fit TRBD1. After removal of 2 bases from V and 7 bases from J, the junction contained 1 base not matched to a gene. The germline V gene encodes CDR1 SGHAT and CDR2 FQNNGV. The CDR3 loop spans 12 amino acids. This chain's CDR3 is CASSLQGVGYTF. CDR3 nucleotides: TGTGCCAGCAGCTTACAGGGGGTTGGCTACACCTTC.

This chain links TRBV10-3 with TRBJ1-2, with D perhaps TRBD1 (5 bases). V was clipped by 10 bases and J by 4 bases, with 16 bases between them. This CDR3 region has 13 residues. Germline CDR1 ENHRY, CDR2 SYGVKD. The CDR3 here is CATVGQGSYGYTF. CDR3 DNA: TGTGCCACTGTAGGTCAGGGATCCTATGGCTACACCTTC.

V is TRBV5-1 and J is TRBJ1-5; D uncertain. From germline, CDR1 is SGHRS and CDR2 YFSETQ. V was shortened by 4 bases and J by 5 bases, with 16 bases between the two germline ends. The length of the CDR3 is 15 residues. CDR3 sequence (DNA): TGCGCCAGCAGCCGTCTCGGGGATGCCGATCAGCCCCAGCATTTT. Translated, it gives CASSRLGDADQPQHF.

This CDR3 is CASSGTGINEQYF. In DNA, the CDR3 is TGTGCCAGCTCCGGGACAGGGATCAACGAGCAGTACTTC. The rearrangement links TRBV2 to TRBJ2-7; 9 bases are shared with TRBD1. The V segment lost 8 bases and the J segment 5 bases; nucleotides outside the gene matches: 7. From germline, CDR1 is SNHLY and CDR2 FYNNEI. There are 13 residues in the CDR3.

The chain combines TRBV19 with TRBJ2-6, with D hard to call. The germline gives CDR1 LNHDA, CDR2 SQIVND (reference sequence). The CDR3 length is 16 residues. Trimming shortened V by 5 bases and J by 4 bases, and 15 bases separated the two germline ends. CDR3: CASSVRGDSGANVLTF. The CDR3 region has the DNA TGTGCCAGTAGTGTACGAGGTGATTCGGGGGCCAACGTCCTGACTTTC.

The gene calls are TRBV27 and TRBJ1-2; D may be TRBD1 (6 bases). The germline V gene has CDR1 MNHEY and CDR2 SMNVEV (reference sequence). V was pared by 2 bases and J by 4 bases, with 11 bases between. The CDR3 contains 14 residues. The CDR3 loop is CASSLKGGPYGYTF. In nucleotides, the CDR3 is TGTGCCAGCAGTTTAAAGGGGGGGCCCTATGGCTACACCTTC.

This clone has only one observation. The CDR3 DNA is TGTGCCAGCAGCTTAGATAGCGGGCGGGGCACCGGGGAGCTGTTTTTT. This translates into CASSLDSGRGTGELFF. This chain joins TRBV7-2 and TRBJ2-2; 7 positions agree with TRBD2. V lost 1 base and J lost 4; bases outside the gene matches: 6. This CDR3 is 16 amino acids long. Germline V gene data show CDR1 as SGHTA and CDR2 as FQGNSA.

The chain recombines TRBV19 with TRBJ2-3; no clear D gene. Trimming took 6 bases from V and 4 from J, leaving 17 bases between them. Germline lookup yields CDR1 LNHDA and CDR2 SQIVND (reference sequence). The CDR3 contains 15 residues. The CDR3 coding sequence is TGTGCCAGTAGCTCGACTTGGAGCACATCAGATACGCAGTATTTT. This codes for CASSSTWSTSDTQYF.

V is TRBV5-5 and J is TRBJ1-2; a possible D gene is TRBD1 (6 bases). The V end lost 1 base, the J end lost 6 bases, and 10 bases lay between the germline ends. This CDR3 is built from 13 residues. Germline CDR1 is SGHKS and CDR2 is YYEKEE (reference sequence). CDR3 bases: TGTGCCAGCAGCTTGCCAGGGGCCGATGGCTACACCTTC. Protein sequence: CASSLPGADGYTF.

This rearrangement joins TRBV5-6 to TRBJ2-3, with 7 positions matching TRBD2. This CDR3 region has 15 residues. The junction had 4 bases not matched to a gene; V was cut back by 3 bases and J by 0 bases. CDR1 is SGHDT and CDR2 is YYEEEE in the germline V gene. In nucleotides, the CDR3 is TGTGCCAGCAGCTGGGGGGGGAGGAGCACAGATACGCAGTATTTT. Amino acid sequence: CASSWGGRSTDTQYF. Supplemented by reference TRBV5-6 and TRBJ2-3, the full variable domain reads DAGVTQSPTHLIKTRGQQVTLRCSPKSGHDTVSWYQQALGQGPQFIFQYYEEEERQRGNFPDRFSGHQFPNYSSELNVNALLLGDSALYLCASSWGGRSTDTQYFGPGTRLTVL.

The V call is TRBV6-6, the J call TRBJ1-3, with 10 bases matching TRBD1. Germline loops: CDR1 MNHNY, CDR2 SVGAGI (reference sequence). J gave up 2 bases and V 8 bases, and 6 bases lay outside the gene matches. The CDR3 spans 15 residues. The CDR3 spells CASATGTGAGNTIYF. CDR3 nucleotides: TGTGCCAGCGCGACCGGGACAGGGGCTGGAAACACCATATATTTT.

The gene calls are TRBV6-6 and TRBJ2-5, with 13 nucleotides matching TRBD2. This CDR3 contains 15 residues. After removal of 5 bases from V and 5 bases from J, the junction contained 5 bases not matched to a gene. From germline, CDR1 is MNHNY and CDR2 SVGAGI (reference sequence). The CDR3 sequence: CASSGTSGARETQYF. The CDR3 coding sequence is TGTGCCAGCAGTGGGACTAGCGGGGCCCGCGAGACCCAGTACTTC.

This clone was counted a single time. This chain connects TRBV30 to TRBJ1-1; 8 bases map to TRBD1. The CDR3 sequence is 13 residues long. The germline gives CDR1 GTSNPN, CDR2 SVGIG (reference sequence). J lost 1 base, V lost 4 bases, and 2 bases had no gene match. The CDR3 here is CAWIRGQNTEAFF. The CDR3 coding sequence is TGTGCCTGGATCAGGGGGCAGAACACTGAAGCTTTCTTT.